Detailed here is one T cell receptor beta chain. Its antigen is still unknown. Base qualities are not recorded, but no much larger clone differs from it by a single base. The sample comes from a study of post-analysis software for immune sequencing data (dated by TCRdb to between 2014 and 2016). Regarding the complete study: Disease courses on record covered relapsing-remitting, secondary progressive and progressive-relapsing multiple sclerosis, though some patients had no subtype annotation. The patient repertoires were compared against fewer than twelve previously published healthy control repertoires obtained from donors aged about 6 to 28 years. A subset of samples was prepared in parallel using single-end sample barcoding, then pooled and co-amplified after Illumina adapter ligation. What the study reported, not specific to this receptor: The control group was slightly older than the multiple sclerosis patient group. Direct clustering with F measure revealed strong co-clustering of samples prepared in the same batch, which led to a batch-effect correction. Multiple sclerosis patients had significantly lower normalized Chao1 diversity than controls, a result that suggests substantial peripheral T-cell clonal expansion.

To demonstrate the VDJtools post-analysis software, TCR beta repertoires were profiled from the peripheral blood of about 14 young patients with multiple sclerosis. The multiple sclerosis patients were children and adolescents ranging in age from 6 to 15 years. The library was produced with PCR. TCRdb names Illumina HiSeq 2500 as the instrument used. To reduce PCR and sequencing biases, unique molecular identifiers were built into the TCR beta cDNA libraries. Some 500,000 cDNA molecules were obtained for every 1 to 10 million input T cells, so each molecule roughly corresponded to one T cell. The patient libraries were prepared and sequenced with the same protocol used for the earlier healthy control dataset. Within a given batch, samples were prepared together, multiplexed and sequenced on the same HiSeq lane. The published analysis was carried out like this. MIGEC was used to process the raw barcoded reads, and molecular identifier groups with only a single read were discarded before consensus assembly and CDR3 extraction. VDJtools was used for post-analysis of the clonotype tables, and diversity was normalized by down-sampling every dataset to the size of the smallest sample. To correct batch-related cross-sample contamination, repertoire overlap clustering matched CDR3 amino acid sequences but not nucleotide sequences. Using fastp at Q25 and MiXCR, TCRdb reprocessed the public reads and kept productive beta chains. Each CDR3 protein gets just one entry, which takes the most common genes and DNA from the rows behind it. The V and J calls reflect TCRdb's pipeline rather than the authors' work. A total of approximately 770,000 distinct CDR3 sequences appear in this sample, roughly 50% of them only once. The ten largest clones add up to 4.9% of the sample.

The sample was blood. The TCR originated in a girl aged 10 to 17 with multiple sclerosis.

DNA sequence: TGTGCCAGCAGCGATAATCCCGGGACAGACAATGAGCAGTTCTTC. The resulting protein is CASSDNPGTDNEQFF. The chain is encoded by TRBV3-1 joined to TRBJ2-1; TRBD1 lines up with 7 middle nucleotides. Trimming removed 5 bases from V and 5 bases from J; the gene matches leave 9 bases unexplained. The CDR3 runs 15 residues from the cysteine to the phenylalanine. Only the CDR3 DNA is retained, 45 bases long and in frame from the first base. The germline V gene (reference sequence) yields LGHDT for CDR1 and YNNKEL for CDR2.